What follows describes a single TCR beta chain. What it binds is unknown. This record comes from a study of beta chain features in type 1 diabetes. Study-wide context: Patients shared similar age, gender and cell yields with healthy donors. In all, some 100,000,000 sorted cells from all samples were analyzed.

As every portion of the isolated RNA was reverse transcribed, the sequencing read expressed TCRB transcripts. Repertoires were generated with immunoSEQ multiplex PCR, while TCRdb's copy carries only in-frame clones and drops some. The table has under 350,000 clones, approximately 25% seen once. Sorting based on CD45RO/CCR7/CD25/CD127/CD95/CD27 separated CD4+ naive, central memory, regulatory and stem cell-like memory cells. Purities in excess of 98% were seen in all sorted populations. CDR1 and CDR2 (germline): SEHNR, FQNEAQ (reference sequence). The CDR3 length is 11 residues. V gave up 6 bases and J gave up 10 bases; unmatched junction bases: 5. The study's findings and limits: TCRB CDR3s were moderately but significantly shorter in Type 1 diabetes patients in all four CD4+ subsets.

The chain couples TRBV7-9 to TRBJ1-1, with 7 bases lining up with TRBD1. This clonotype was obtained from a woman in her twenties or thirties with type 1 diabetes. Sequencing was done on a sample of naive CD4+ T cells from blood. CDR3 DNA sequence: TGTGCCAGCAGTTTACAGGGGAGAGCTTTCTTT. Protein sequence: CASSLQGRAFF.